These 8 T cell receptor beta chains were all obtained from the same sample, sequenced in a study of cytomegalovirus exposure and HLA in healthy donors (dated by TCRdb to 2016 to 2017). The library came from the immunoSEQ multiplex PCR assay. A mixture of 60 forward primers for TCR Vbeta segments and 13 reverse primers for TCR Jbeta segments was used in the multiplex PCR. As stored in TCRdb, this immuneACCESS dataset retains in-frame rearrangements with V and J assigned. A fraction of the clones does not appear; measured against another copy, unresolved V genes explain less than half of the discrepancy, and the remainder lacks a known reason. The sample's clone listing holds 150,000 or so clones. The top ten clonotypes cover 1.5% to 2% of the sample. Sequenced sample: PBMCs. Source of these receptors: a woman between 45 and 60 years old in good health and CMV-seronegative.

The CDR3 spells CASSLGARGETQYF. As DNA, the CDR3 is TGCGCCAGCAGCTTGGGGGCTAGGGGTGAGACCCAGTACTTC. The chain uses TRBV5-1 and TRBJ2-5, with a possible D match to TRBD1 (5 bases). Germline V gene sequence: CDR1 SGHRS, CDR2 YFSETQ. This CDR3 region has 14 residues. Trimming cost V 0 bases and J 5 bases, with 11 bases left between them.

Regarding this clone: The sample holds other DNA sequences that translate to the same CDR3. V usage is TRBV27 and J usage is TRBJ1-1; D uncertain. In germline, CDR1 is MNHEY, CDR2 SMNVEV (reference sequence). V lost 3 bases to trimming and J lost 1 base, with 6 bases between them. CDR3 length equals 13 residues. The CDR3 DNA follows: TGTGCCAGCAGTTTTCGGGGGAACACTGAAGCTTTCTTT. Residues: CASSFRGNTEAFF.

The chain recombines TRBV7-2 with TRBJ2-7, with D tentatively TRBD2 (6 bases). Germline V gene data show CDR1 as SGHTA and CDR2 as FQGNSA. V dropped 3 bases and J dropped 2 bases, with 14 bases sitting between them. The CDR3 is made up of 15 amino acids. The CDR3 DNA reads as TGTGCCAGCAGCTTGGGACGGGACTCGACCTACGAGCAGTACTTC. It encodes CASSLGRDSTYEQYF.

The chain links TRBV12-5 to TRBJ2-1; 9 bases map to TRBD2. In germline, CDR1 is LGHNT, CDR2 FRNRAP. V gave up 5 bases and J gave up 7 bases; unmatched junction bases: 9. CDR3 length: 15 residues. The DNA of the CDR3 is TGTGCTAGTGGTCCGACTAGCGGATACCAAAATGAGCAGTTCTTC. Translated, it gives CASGPTSGYQNEQFF.

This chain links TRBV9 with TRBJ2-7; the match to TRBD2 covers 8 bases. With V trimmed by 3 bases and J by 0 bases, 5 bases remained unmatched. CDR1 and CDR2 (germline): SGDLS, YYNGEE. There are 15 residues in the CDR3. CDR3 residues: CASSEETSASYEQYF. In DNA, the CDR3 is TGTGCCAGCAGCGAAGAGACTAGCGCCTCCTACGAGCAGTACTTC.

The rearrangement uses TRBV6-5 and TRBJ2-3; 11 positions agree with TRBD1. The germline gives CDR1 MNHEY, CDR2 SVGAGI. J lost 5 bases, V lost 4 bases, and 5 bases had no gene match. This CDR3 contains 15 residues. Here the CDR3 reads CASSWTGGAGDTQYF. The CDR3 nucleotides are TGTGCCAGCAGTTGGACAGGGGGCGCAGGAGATACGCAGTATTTT.

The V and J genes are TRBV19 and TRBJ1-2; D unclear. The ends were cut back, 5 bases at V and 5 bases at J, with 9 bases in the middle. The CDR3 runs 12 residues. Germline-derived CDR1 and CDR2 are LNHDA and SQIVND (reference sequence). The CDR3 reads CASSLSVYGYTF. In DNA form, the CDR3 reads TGTGCCAGTAGTCTTTCGGTATATGGCTACACCTTC.

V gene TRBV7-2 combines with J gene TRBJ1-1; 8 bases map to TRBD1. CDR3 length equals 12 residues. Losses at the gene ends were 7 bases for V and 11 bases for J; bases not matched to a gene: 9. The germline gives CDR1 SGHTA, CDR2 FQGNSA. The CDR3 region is CASTNRGVRAFF. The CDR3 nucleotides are TGTGCCAGCACCAACAGGGGGGTTCGGGCTTTCTTT.